This T cell receptor (beta chain) originates from a study of vaccination and CD4 T cells after COVID-19. On the study more broadly: Convalescent patients had positive nasal swab PCR results for SARS-CoV-2. Disease was mild in about 9 and severe in one.

As for treatment: approximately 9-day PBMC culture with coronavirus spike peptide pools or control peptides (ViraFEST assay). The Oncomine TCR Beta short-read assay sequenced DNA from cultured CD4+ T cells. TCRdb reanalysed the PCR reads using MiXCR and keeps one entry per CDR3 protein. The repertoire holds about 12,000 distinct CDR3 sequences, 50% to 75% seen once, with roughly 7.3% in the top ten. A word on this clonotype: Its antigen is undetermined.

V lost 6 bases to trimming and J lost 6 bases, with 12 bases between them. This CDR3 region has 12 residues. CDR1 and CDR2 from the germline V gene are SNHLY and FYNNEI. The specimen was CD4+ T cells from blood, cultured in vitro. This sequence joins TRBV2 and TRBJ2-7; possibly TRBD1 or TRBD2 for D (5 bases each). This receptor was obtained from a human donor who had recovered from COVID-19. The CDR3, as DNA: TGTGCCAGCAGGGGGGACGGGGTCGAGCAGTACTTC. It specifies CASRGDGVEQYF.